A single T cell receptor (beta chain) is shown here with its context. The authors' processing: How many nucleated cells were present was estimated from reference gene primer amplification. Measured with immunoSEQ multiplex PCR; TCRdb has only the in-frame clones, and not every one. V and J calls and clone size are copied from that table; D and trimming were computed from the DNA. The sample shows roughly 200,000 clones, 75% to 90% of them seen only once. V lost 5 bases to trimming and J lost 0 bases; unmatched junction nucleotides: 6. This CDR3 has 15 amino acids. Germline V gives CDR1 SGHTA, CDR2 FQGNSA. This entry belongs to a study of blood T cell repertoires in COVID-19. Study-level background: Italy, Spain and the United States were the sources of the convalescent and acute COVID-19 samples. The cDNA or gDNA used as material had been derived from T cells, B-cell-depleted T cells, or PBMCs.

Specimen: peripheral blood. This sequence originates from a human donor with active or convalescent COVID-19. The donor label of this sample is uncertain. V gene TRBV7-2 combines with J gene TRBJ2-7, with 8 positions matching TRBD1. In nucleotides, the CDR3 is TGTGCCAGCAGCCCGGACAGGGATCCCTCCTACGAGCAGTACTTC. Protein sequence: CASSPDRDPSYEQYF.